These T cell receptor beta chains were read from a single sample in a study of T cell responses to AZD1222 COVID-19 vaccine. Libraries were prepared by immunoSEQ multiplex PCR; TCRdb keeps only in-frame clonotypes and omits some of them. Here the sample spans 130,000 or so clones, approximately 92% being singletons. The sequencing here drew on peripheral blood, taken 28 days after the second dose of the MenACWY control vaccine. These receptors were collected from an adult who received the MenACWY meningococcal vaccine as a control. The CDR3 runs from the conserved cysteine through the conserved F or W. D genes are given only for firm matches. Not all rows give a size; the values are once, few, many and, for expanded clones, a class.

J: TRBJ2-5; D: .; size: .; V: TRBV5-1; CDR3: CASSLGGPRQETQYF; DNA: TGCGCCAGCAGCTTGGGGGGACCCCGCCAAGAGACCCAGTACTTC
J: TRBJ1-5; D: .; size: .; V: TRBV18; CDR3: CASSRGGGQPQHF; DNA: TGTGCCAGCTCACGGGGGGGCGGTCAGCCCCAGCATTTT
J: TRBJ1-4; D: .; size: .; V: TRBV25-1; CDR3: CASSEQRKLFF; DNA: TGTGCCAGCAGTGAGCAGAGAAAACTGTTTTTT
J: TRBJ1-4; D: .; size: .; V: TRBV5-4; CDR3: CASSRGGGGTNEKLFF; DNA: TGTGCCAGCAGCAGGGGGGGTGGAGGAACTAATGAAAAACTGTTTTTT
J: TRBJ1-2; D: TRBD1; size: few; V: TRBV28; CDR3: CASSRQGVYTF; DNA: TGTGCCAGCAGTCGGCAGGGGGTCTACACCTTC
J: TRBJ2-1; D: TRBD2; size: .; V: TRBV6-4; CDR3: CATSIAGGNSYNEQFF; DNA: TGTGCCACCTCCATAGCGGGGGGGAACTCCTACAATGAGCAGTTCTTC
J: TRBJ1-5; D: TRBD1; size: .; V: TRBV6-6; CDR3: CASTRDSGNQPQHF; DNA: TGTGCCAGCACCCGGGACAGCGGCAATCAGCCCCAGCATTTT
J: TRBJ2-1; D: TRBD2; size: .; V: TRBV29-1; CDR3: CSVLTSEVEQFF; DNA: TGCAGCGTGCTGACTAGCGAGGTTGAGCAGTTCTTC
J: TRBJ1-2; D: TRBD1; size: once; V: TRBV12-3/TRBV12-4; CDR3: CASSGQGNYGYTF; DNA: TGTGCCAGCAGCGGACAGGGGAACTATGGCTACACCTTC
J: TRBJ2-1; D: .; size: .; V: TRBV11-2; CDR3: CASSLATINEQFF; DNA: TGTGCCAGCAGCTTAGCTACAATCAATGAGCAGTTCTTC
J: TRBJ1-5; D: .; size: .; V: TRBV2; CDR3: CASSGTGVGGQHF; DNA: TGTGCCAGCAGTGGGACCGGGGTGGGGGGCCAGCATTTT
J: TRBJ1-5; D: TRBD1; size: few; V: TRBV28; CDR3: CASSAGQGYQPQHF; DNA: TGTGCCAGCAGCGCGGGACAGGGTTATCAGCCCCAGCATTTT
J: TRBJ2-3; D: TRBD2; size: .; V: TRBV9; CDR3: CASSTTSADTQYF; DNA: TGTGCCAGCAGCACCACTAGCGCAGATACGCAGTATTTT
J: TRBJ1-3; D: .; size: few; V: TRBV7-2; CDR3: CASRGAFSGNTIYF; DNA: TGTGCCTCCCGCGGGGCTTTCTCTGGAAACACCATATATTTT
J: TRBJ2-1; D: TRBD1; size: .; V: TRBV28; CDR3: CASSPQGQTPWNEQFF; DNA: TGTGCCAGCAGTCCCCAGGGACAGACCCCTTGGAATGAGCAGTTCTTC
J: TRBJ1-4; D: .; size: .; V: TRBV7-9; CDR3: CASSSTGRGFEKLFF; DNA: TGTGCCAGCAGCTCTACAGGGAGGGGGTTTGAAAAACTGTTTTTT
J: TRBJ2-6; D: .; size: .; V: TRBV9; CDR3: CASTKDSSFSGANVLTF; DNA: TGTGCCAGCACCAAGGACAGTTCTTTCTCTGGGGCCAACGTCCTGACTTTC
J: TRBJ1-5; D: .; size: .; V: TRBV18; CDR3: CASSPVGRNQPQHF; DNA: TGTGCCAGCTCACCGGTAGGGCGCAATCAGCCCCAGCATTTT
J: TRBJ1-3; D: .; size: .; V: TRBV6-6; CDR3: CASTGTSGNTIYF; DNA: TGTGCCAGCACAGGGACCTCTGGAAACACCATATATTTT
J: TRBJ1-2; D: .; size: .; V: TRBV27; CDR3: CASSLSQGLGNYGYTF; DNA: TGTGCCAGCAGCCTATCTCAGGGGTTGGGGAACTATGGCTACACCTTC
J: TRBJ1-5; D: .; size: .; V: TRBV7-9; CDR3: CASSFRGSNQPQHF; DNA: TGTGCCAGCAGCTTTAGGGGTAGCAATCAGCCCCAGCATTTT
J: TRBJ1-5; D: .; size: .; V: TRBV27; CDR3: CASSFQGLNQPQHF; DNA: TGTGCCAGCAGTTTCCAGGGTCTCAATCAGCCCCAGCATTTT
J: TRBJ2-1; D: .; size: .; V: TRBV28; CDR3: CASSLNSGWVAWTGEQFF; DNA: TGTGCCAGCAGTTTAAACAGTGGTTGGGTAGCGTGGACTGGGGAGCAGTTCTTC
J: TRBJ1-3; D: .; size: .; V: TRBV6-5; CDR3: CASLRQAGNTIYF; DNA: TGTGCCAGTCTGAGACAAGCTGGAAACACCATATATTTT
J: TRBJ1-1; D: .; size: .; V: TRBV2; CDR3: CASSEAGTEQEAFF; DNA: TGTGCCAGCAGTGAAGCAGGCACAGAACAGGAAGCTTTCTTT
J: TRBJ1-6; D: .; size: once; V: TRBV4-1; CDR3: CASSQDSGYGGFVTLHF; DNA: TGCGCCAGCAGCCAAGATTCAGGTTACGGGGGGTTCGTCACCCTCCACTTT
J: TRBJ2-7; D: TRBD1; size: few; V: TRBV11-2; CDR3: CASSFSLRDSGSYEQYF; DNA: TGTGCCAGCAGCTTCAGCCTCCGGGACAGCGGCTCCTACGAGCAGTACTTC
J: TRBJ1-1; D: .; size: .; V: TRBV29-1; CDR3: CSVEDLRLGEAFF; DNA: TGCAGCGTTGAAGATTTGCGGTTGGGTGAAGCTTTCTTT